This T cell receptor beta chain was identified in a study of T cell responses to AZD1222 COVID-19 vaccine. The germline V gene encodes CDR1 LGHDT and CDR2 YNNKEL (reference sequence). V was clipped by 0 bases and J by 4 bases, with 13 bases between them. There are 15 residues in the CDR3. This clone was observed a single time. Its matching antigen is unknown. TCRdb's table, derived via immunoSEQ multiplex PCR, lists solely in-frame clones and lacks some. The sample includes 180,000 or so clones, roughly 89% of them seen just once. Study results and caveats: Donors were mostly white British, more females; clonal diversity possibly underestimated. Dominant CD4 TCR responses targeted spike regions 160-218 and 743-854. Vaccination with two AZD1222 doses was followed by a rise in Spike-specific TCR breadth and depth.

The specimen was peripheral blood, collected on day 0 of AZD1222 vaccination. The chain uses TRBV3-1 (or the pseudogene TRBV3-2) and TRBJ2-7; D is possibly TRBD1 or TRBD2 (5 bases each). The receptor's source is an adult in good health. The CDR3 DNA is TGTGCCAGCAGCCAAGATGAGGGACCCCAATACGAGCAGTACTTC. Amino acids: CASSQDEGPQYEQYF.